This TCR beta chain was sequenced in a study of blood T cell repertoires in COVID-19. Some clones are missing from TCRdb's copy, which holds only in-frame ones; the method was immunoSEQ multiplex PCR. Of a few hundred thousand clones in the sample, over 75% are singletons; the top ten hold about 1%. From germline, CDR1 is LGHDT and CDR2 YNNKEL (reference sequence). CDR3 length: 15 residues. Trimming stripped 3 bases from V and 4 bases from J, with 12 bases between. This chain uses TRBV3-1 (or the pseudogene TRBV3-2) with TRBJ2-2, with a possible D match to TRBD2 (6 bases). The sequencing sample was made of peripheral blood. The TCR comes from a human donor with COVID-19, enrolled during active disease. The donor label of this sample is uncertain. CDR3 sequence (DNA): TGTGCCAGCAGCCAGAGCGGCGGGGTCACCGGGGAGCTGTTTTTT. Protein: CASSQSGGVTGELFF.